The 26 T cell receptor beta chains reported below all come from one sample, sequenced in a study of vaccination and CD4 T cells after COVID-19. Their antigens remain unidentified. The study sequenced cultured CD4+ T cell DNA using the Oncomine TCR Beta short-read assay. Each CDR3 protein gets one entry after TCRdb re-called the PCR reads with MiXCR. Of 4,300 or so distinct CDR3 sequences in the sample, 21% are singletons; the top ten hold 45% to 55%. Regarding treatment: roughly 10-day PBMC culture with coronavirus spike peptide pools or control peptides (ViraFEST assay). Material: CD4+ T cells from blood, cultured in vitro, obtained after SARS-CoV-2 vaccination. These TCRs come from a human donor who had recovered from COVID-19.

V is TRBV6-4 and J is TRBJ2-1, with a tentative D call TRBD1 (6 bases). Germline V gives CDR1 MRHNA, CDR2 SNTAGT. The CDR3 totals 16 residues. The germline V and J ends were trimmed by 6 bases and 1 base, with 16 bases remaining between them. The CDR3 DNA reads TGTGCCAGCAGCTTACACCAGGGGATTTCCTACAATGAGCAGTTCTTC. It is translated as CASSLHQGISYNEQFF.

This clonotype is categorized as medium-sized (0.01 to 0.1%). This chain connects TRBV7-9 to TRBJ2-6; 9 bases are a match to TRBD1. V dropped 3 bases and J dropped 0; count of bases not matched to a gene: 3. CDR3 length: 17 amino acids. Germline values: CDR1 SEHNR, CDR2 FQNEAQ (reference sequence). The CDR3 DNA is TGTGCCAGCAGCTTGGGACAGGGAGGCTCTGGGGCCAACGTCCTGACTTTC. Amino acid sequence: CASSLGQGGSGANVLTF.

V is TRBV7-9 and J is TRBJ2-2, with 7 bases aligning to TRBD1. J was trimmed by 4 bases and V by 5 bases; bases with no gene match: 10. Germline V CDR1 and CDR2: SEHNR, FQNEAQ (reference sequence). CDR3 length: 16 residues. This chain's CDR3 is CASSPRTGQTTGELFF. CDR3 DNA: TGTGCCAGCAGCCCCCGGACAGGCCAAACCACCGGGGAGCTGTTTTTT.

In its sample, this clonotype is medium-sized. The genes are TRBV20-1 and TRBJ1-1; 11 bases are shared with TRBD1. Germline-derived CDR1 and CDR2 are DFQATT and SNEGSKA (reference sequence). The V gene end was trimmed by 6 bases and the J gene end by 4 bases; junction bases not matched to a gene: 10. The CDR3 runs to 15 residues. In nucleotides, the CDR3 is TGCAGTGCCATACCTCCGGGACAGGGGGGCACTGAAGCTTTCTTT. It translates to CSAIPPGQGGTEAFF.

Only a few counts were recorded for this clonotype. This chain uses TRBV28 with TRBJ2-6; D call uncertain. The CDR3 is 14 residues long. Between the trimmed V and J ends, which lost 8 bases and 2 bases, there was a span of 10 bases. Germline CDR1 is MDHEN and CDR2 is SYDVKM. CDR3 in DNA: TGTGCCAGCGGCCCGGCGGCTGGGGCCAACGTCCTGACTTTC. This encodes CASGPAAGANVLTF.

This clonotype was seen only a few times. The chain joins TRBV4-2 to TRBJ2-1; no clear D gene. V was shortened by 0 bases and J by 4 bases, with 7 bases between the two germline ends. Germline-derived CDR1 and CDR2 are LGHNA and YNFKEQ. The CDR3 extends over 14 amino acids. CDR3 sequence: CASSQDGEYNEQFF. The CDR3 DNA sequence: TGTGCCAGCAGCCAAGATGGGGAATACAATGAGCAGTTCTTC.

This clonotype ranks as medium-sized (0.01 to 0.1%). The V and J genes are TRBV28 and TRBJ2-7, with TRBD1 identical over 9 bases. The CDR3 contains 15 residues. After removal of 4 bases from V and 1 base from J, the junction contained 5 bases not matched to a gene. Germline lookup yields CDR1 MDHEN and CDR2 SYDVKM. The CDR3 reads CASSSSGTGSYEQYF. The CDR3 DNA sequence: TGTGCCAGCAGTTCGTCCGGGACAGGGTCCTACGAGCAGTACTTC. Variable domain in full (rest from reference TRBV28 and TRBJ2-7): DVKVTQSSRYLVKRTGEKVFLECVQDMDHENMFWYRQDPGLGLRLIYFSYDVKMKEKGDIPEGYSVSREKKERFSLILESASTNQTSMYLCASSSSGTGSYEQYFGPGTRLTVT.

By share, this clonotype ranks as large (0.1 to 1%). The chain couples TRBV6-4 to TRBJ2-3, with D tentatively TRBD2 (6 bases). Germline V lookup: CDR1 MRHNA, CDR2 SNTAGT. V lost 3 bases and J lost 1, with 20 bases in between. CDR3 length: 18 residues. The CDR3 protein is CASSERGAARLRTDTQYF. Here the CDR3 DNA reads TGTGCCAGCAGTGAGCGGGGAGCGGCACGGCTTCGCACAGATACGCAGTATTTT.

By share, this clonotype counts as medium-sized. This sequence joins TRBV7-8 and TRBJ1-5; D not resolved. The germline V gene encodes CDR1 SGHVS and CDR2 FQNEAQ. The germline V and J ends were trimmed by 6 bases and 0 bases, with 6 bases remaining between them. The CDR3 is 13 residues long. DNA for the CDR3: TGTGCCAGCAGGCCCCTTAGCAATCAGCCCCAGCATTTT. Amino acids: CASRPLSNQPQHF.

This clonotype was found a few times. J is TRBJ2-1 and V is TRBV7-3, with D unresolved. The CDR3 totals 15 residues. The germline V and J ends were trimmed by 5 bases and 2 bases, with 13 bases remaining between them. Germline V lookup: CDR1 SGHTA, CDR2 FQGTGA. DNA of the CDR3: TGTGCCAGCAGCCCTAGTATAGCAGCCTACAATGAGCAGTTCTTC. It encodes CASSPSIAAYNEQFF.

This clonotype is labeled medium-sized. The chain carries TRBV20-1 and TRBJ2-5, with 8 bases matching TRBD2. The CDR3 runs 17 residues. The germline V gene has CDR1 DFQATT and CDR2 SNEGSKA (reference sequence). The junction had 16 bases not matched to a gene; V was cut back by 3 bases and J by 4 bases. The CDR3 bases are TGCAGTGCTAGGGTCTTGCGGGGGGCCTCGGATATAGAGACCCAGTACTTC. Translation: CSARVLRGASDIETQYF.

In this sample, this clonotype turned up a few times. CDR3 loop: CASKESGANVLTF. The CDR3 DNA is TGTGCCAGTAAAGAGAGTGGGGCCAACGTCCTGACTTTC. The chain combines TRBV19 with TRBJ2-6; D remains ambiguous. The CDR3 has 13 amino acids. The germline CDR1 and CDR2 sequences are LNHDA and SQIVND (reference sequence). Trimming cost V 7 bases and J 3 bases, with 7 bases left between them.

In this sample, this clonotype turned up many times. The J gene is TRBJ1-1, the V gene TRBV7-9, with a possible D match to TRBD1 (6 bases). V lost 0 bases and J 4 bases, leaving 12 bases between the germline ends. CDR1 is SEHNR, CDR2 FQNEAQ, per germline (reference sequence). The CDR3 is made up of 15 amino acids. CDR3 loop: CASSLAKQGITEAFF. The CDR3 nucleotides are TGTGCCAGCAGCTTAGCGAAACAGGGAATCACTGAAGCTTTCTTT.

The rearrangement uses TRBV10-3 and TRBJ2-2; D remains ambiguous. CDR3 length: 14 residues. V was pared by 3 bases and J by 6 bases, with 11 bases between. Per the germline V gene, CDR1 is ENHRY and CDR2 is SYGVKD. Here the CDR3 reads CAISDPDGSGELFF. As DNA, the CDR3 is TGTGCCATCAGTGACCCGGACGGGTCCGGGGAGCTGTTTTTT.

This chain joins TRBV20-1 and TRBJ1-1; D gene ambiguous. Germline CDR1 reads DFQATT; CDR2 reads SNEGSKA (reference sequence). The CDR3 length is 13 residues. Between the trimmed V and J ends, which lost 3 bases and 1 base, there was a span of 9 bases. The CDR3 DNA follows: TGCAGTGCTAGGCGGGTCTCGAACACTGAAGCTTTCTTT. Translating gives CSARRVSNTEAFF.

The chain carries TRBV4-3 and TRBJ1-2; no clear D gene. V gave up 0 bases and J gave up 3 bases, with 8 bases separating them. There are 14 residues in the CDR3. The V gene's germline CDR1 is LGHNA and CDR2 YSLEER. CDR3 nucleotides: TGCGCCAGCAGCCAAGAGTCGAGATACTATGGCTACACCTTC. This encodes CASSQESRYYGYTF.

The chain uses TRBV7-2 and TRBJ2-4, with D uncertain. Germline V gene lookup returns CDR1 SGHTA and CDR2 FQGNSA. The CDR3 runs 14 residues. The V end lost 6 bases, the J end lost 3 bases, and 12 bases lay between the germline ends. The CDR3 loop is CASSHDVSKNIQYF. In DNA, the CDR3 is TGTGCCAGCAGTCATGACGTGAGCAAAAACATTCAGTACTTC. The full variable domain, its missing parts supplied by reference TRBV7-2 and TRBJ2-4, is GAGVSQSPSNKVTEKGKDVELRCDPISGHTALYWYRQSLGQGLEFLIYFQGNSAPDKSGLPSDRFSAERTGGSVSTLTIQRTQQEDSAVYLCASSHDVSKNIQYFGAGTRLSVL.

Comment on this clonotype: One end of the junction is discordant with germline, which a read error may explain. The chain combines TRBV6-2 or TRBV6-3 with TRBJ2-7; 7 nucleotides align to TRBD1. CDR1 MNHEY and CDR2 SVGEGT come from the germline V gene. CDR3 length: 14 residues. This CDR3 is CASSYATTGNEQCF. CDR3 nucleotides: TGTGCCAGCAGTTACGCGACGACAGGGAACGAGCAGTGCTTC.

The chain couples TRBV10-1 to TRBJ1-6; D is possibly TRBD1 (6 bases). This CDR3 spans 16 amino acids. CDR1 is WNHNN, CDR2 SYGVQD, per germline (reference sequence). V lost 6 bases and J 0 bases, leaving 12 bases between the germline ends. The CDR3 DNA follows: TGCGCCAGCAGCGGGACACGGAGCTCCTATAATTCACCCCTCCACTTT. This translates into CASSGTRSSYNSPLHF.

The rearrangement joins TRBV28 to TRBJ2-5; TRBD1 matches at 7 bases. The germline V gene has CDR1 MDHEN and CDR2 SYDVKM. The CDR3 extends over 13 amino acids. With 6 bases clipped from V and 4 bases from J, the junction kept 5 bases outside the gene matches. The CDR3 is CASSNTGVETQYF. In DNA, the CDR3 is TGTGCCAGCAGCAATACAGGGGTAGAGACCCAGTACTTC.

The chain joins TRBV27 to TRBJ1-6; tentative D call: TRBD1 (5 bases). Germline assignment: CDR1 MNHEY and CDR2 SMNVEV (reference sequence). The CDR3 has 14 residues. The ends were cut back, 8 bases at V and 9 bases at J, with 17 bases in the middle. The CDR3 reads CASSSGTGGSPLHF. The CDR3 DNA reads TGTGCCAGCTCGTCCGGGACGGGGGGTTCACCCCTCCACTTT.

By share, this clonotype ranks as medium-sized. The genes are TRBV7-2 and TRBJ2-7; D is unresolved. This CDR3 contains 12 residues. V shed 4 bases and J shed 6 bases, with 10 bases lying between them. Germline V gene data show CDR1 as SGHTA and CDR2 as FQGNSA. For the CDR3, the DNA is TGTGCCAGCAGCTCTAGAAGGTCCGAGCAGTACTTC. This sequence encodes CASSSRRSEQYF.

The rearrangement links TRBV5-4 to TRBJ1-2; perhaps TRBD1 as D (6 bases). Germline CDR1 is SGHNT and CDR2 is YYREEE (reference sequence). This CDR3 contains 14 residues. V lost 4 bases to trimming and J lost 8 bases, with 18 bases between them. The CDR3 loop reads CASSLQQGLGGYTF. The CDR3 bases are TGTGCCAGCAGCCTTCAACAGGGCTTAGGCGGCTACACCTTC.

There are a few counts of this clonotype. This sequence joins TRBV19 and TRBJ1-5; D remains ambiguous. This CDR3 spans 15 amino acids. Germline values: CDR1 LNHDA, CDR2 SQIVND (reference sequence). V lost 3 bases and J lost 5, with 14 bases in between. CDR3 coding DNA: TGTGCCAGTAGTATGGAACGATCCCACTATCAGCCCCAGCATTTT. As protein: CASSMERSHYQPQHF.

This clonotype has more than one count but fewer than ten. This rearrangement joins TRBV6-1 to TRBJ1-1; 7 bases match TRBD1. Germline V gene data show CDR1 as MNHNS and CDR2 as SASEGT. V lost 7 bases and J lost 4; bases outside the gene matches: 9. The CDR3 has 14 residues. The CDR3 region is CASTRQGRGTEAFF. CDR3 DNA: TGTGCCAGCACCAGACAGGGTCGGGGCACTGAAGCTTTCTTT.

This clonotype has just a few counts. This chain uses TRBV20-1 with TRBJ2-1; TRBD1 or TRBD2 may be the D gene (7 bases each). The CDR3 spans 14 residues. Per germline, CDR1 DFQATT and CDR2 SNEGSKA (reference sequence). V gave up 3 bases and J gave up 8 bases, with 17 bases separating them. The CDR3: CSARASGGGYEQFF. The CDR3 nucleotides read TGCAGTGCTAGGGCGTCAGGGGGGGGCTATGAGCAGTTCTTC.